This T cell receptor beta chain emerged from a study of lymphopenia after photon versus proton radiotherapy. Study-level points and caveats: Photon-treated patients lost naive T cells and TCR diversity; proton-treated stayed stable.

CDR3 length equals 13 residues. Germline-derived CDR1 and CDR2 are WSHSY and SAAADI. Assay: immunoSEQ multiplex PCR; the TCRdb copy retains only in-frame clones and omits some. The sample holds approximately 170,000 clones, 88% seen once. About this clone itself: Its antigen is currently unknown.

The origin of this receptor is a man over 45 with gastric cancer. The sample in question was peripheral blood, obtained from a patient treated with photon-based radiotherapy. The chain combines TRBV10-2 with TRBJ2-5; D gene ambiguous. Gene TRBJ2-7 matches the end of the DNA better, so the J call may be wrong. The CDR3 here is CASSEPDHYEQYF. The CDR3 DNA sequence: TGCGCCAGCAGTGAGCCGGATCACTACGAGCAGTACTTC.